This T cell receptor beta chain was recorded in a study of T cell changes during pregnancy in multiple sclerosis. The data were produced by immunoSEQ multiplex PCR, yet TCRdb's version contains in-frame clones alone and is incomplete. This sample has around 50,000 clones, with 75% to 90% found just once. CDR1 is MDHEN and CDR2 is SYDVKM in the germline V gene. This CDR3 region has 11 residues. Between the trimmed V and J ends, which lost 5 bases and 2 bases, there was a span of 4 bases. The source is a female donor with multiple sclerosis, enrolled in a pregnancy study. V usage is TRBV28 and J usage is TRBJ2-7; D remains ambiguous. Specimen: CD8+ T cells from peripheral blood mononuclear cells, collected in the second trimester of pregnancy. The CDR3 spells CASSATYEQYF. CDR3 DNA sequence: TGTGCCAGCAGTGCGACCTACGAGCAGTACTTC.